Sequencing of this TCR beta chain was carried out in a study of regulatory T cells in long-lasting Graves disease. This clonotype was seen many times. Libraries of TCR beta came from iRepertoire HTBI primers plus Arm-PCR of CDR3 regions. Via MiXCR, TCRdb re-called the multiplex PCR reads, giving one row per CDR3 protein. The repertoire holds roughly 520,000 distinct CDR3 sequences, with about 12% as singletons. Time point specified: newly diagnosed GD, antithyroid drugs for less than 3 months. RNA isolated from PBMCs was used to make the TCR library. V was trimmed by 3 bases and J by 1 base, leaving 12 bases between them. Germline CDR1 and CDR2: MNHEY and SMNVEV (reference sequence). This CDR3 is 15 amino acids long. This same sample was also part of a study on T cells in Graves' hyperthyroidism and ophthalmopathy. As that report states: Exclusion of patients followed from uncontrolled infection, other autoimmune disease, pregnancy or lactation.

This sample comprised peripheral blood mononuclear cells (PBMCs), obtained at new diagnosis, from a patient treated with antithyroid drugs. This chain joins TRBV27 and TRBJ1-1, with D tentatively TRBD1 (6 bases). This TCR derives from a woman in her twenties or thirties with Graves disease. CDR3 amino acids: CASSLLGARNTEAFF. Written as DNA, the CDR3 is TGTGCCAGCAGTTTGCTGGGGGCTCGGAACACTGAAGCTTTCTTT.